Listed below are T cell receptor beta chains from one sample, sequenced in a study of liver allograft versus peripheral blood T cells. TCRdb fed the reads into MiXCR, producing one record per CDR3 protein. The sample consists of around 12,000 distinct CDR3 sequences, approximately 20% of them appearing once. All receptors derive from a human patient who had a liver transplant. Some T cells may trace back to the graft donor. The CDR3 runs from the conserved cysteine through the conserved F or W. The D gene is left open where the match is weak. Clone size appears in some rows only: once, few, many, or a class for an expanded clone.

few	TRBD2	TRBV5-1	TRBJ2-3	CASQTSGGPYTDTQYF	TGCGCCAGTCAGACTAGCGGGGGACCTTACACAGATACGCAGTATTTT
medium-sized	NA	TRBV7-2	TRBJ2-5	CASSASRQETQYF	TGTGCCAGCAGCGCCAGTCGCCAAGAGACCCAGTACTTC
many	NA	TRBV29-1	TRBJ2-7	CSVETGGYEQYF	TGCAGCGTTGAAACTGGGGGCTACGAGCAGTACTTC
many	TRBD1	TRBV7-2	TRBJ1-2	CASSFRDRGNGGTF	TGTGCCAGCAGCTTCCGGGACAGGGGGAATGGCGGCACCTTC
few	NA	TRBV7-9	TRBJ1-1	CASSLARREAFF	TGTGCCAGCAGCTTAGCAAGGCGGGAAGCTTTCTTT
medium-sized	NA	TRBV29-1	TRBJ1-2	CSVDDLLVYGYTF	TGCAGCGTTGATGACTTACTGGTCTATGGCTACACCTTC
NA	TRBD1	TRBV28	TRBJ1-4	CASRPGTVFEKLFF	TGTGCCAGCAGACCCGGGACAGTTTTTGAAAAACTGTTTTTT
medium-sized	NA	TRBV18	TRBJ2-5	CASSLGPKETQYF	TGTGCCAGCTCTCTTGGACCGAAAGAGACCCAGTACTTC
medium-sized	NA	TRBV24-1	TRBJ2-3	CATSDSGRAQYF	TGTGCCACCAGTGATTCAGGGAGAGCGCAGTATTTT
medium-sized	NA	TRBV6-5	TRBJ1-2	CASRTNLMTANYGYTF	TGTGCCAGCAGAACCAACCTGATGACAGCTAACTATGGCTACACCTTC
medium-sized	NA	TRBV6-8	TRBJ2-7	CASYSSHSYEQYF	TGTGCCAGCTACAGCTCACACTCCTACGAGCAGTACTTC
many	NA	TRBV18	TRBJ1-6	CASSIDVNSPLHF	TGTGCCAGCTCAATCGACGTCAATTCACCCCTCCACTTT
few	TRBD1	TRBV15	TRBJ2-7	CATSSGTGGEQYF	TGTGCCACCAGCAGCGGGACAGGGGGCGAGCAGTACTTC
many	TRBD1	TRBV19	TRBJ2-1	CASQNRGHYNEQFF	TGTGCCAGTCAAAACAGGGGGCACTACAATGAGCAGTTCTTC
medium-sized	TRBD1	TRBV10-3	TRBJ1-4	CAISEGQETANEKLFF	TGTGCCATCAGTGAAGGACAGGAGACAGCTAATGAAAAACTGTTTTTT
NA	NA	TRBV19	TRBJ1-5	CASSPRGPDPSNQPQHF	TGTGCCAGTAGTCCCCGGGGCCCAGACCCTAGCAATCAGCCCCAGCATTTT
medium-sized	TRBD1	TRBV6-2/TRBV6-3	TRBJ1-2	CASSYRDRLYGYTF	TGTGCCAGCAGTTACAGGGACAGGCTCTATGGCTACACCTTC
many	TRBD2	TRBV28	TRBJ2-5	CASSYGLAGQTQYF	TGTGCCAGCAGTTATGGACTAGCGGGGCAGACCCAGTACTTC
NA	TRBD2	TRBV7-2	TRBJ2-1	CASSLSGSSYNEQFF	TGTGCCAGCAGCCTTAGCGGGAGCTCCTACAATGAGCAGTTCTTC
medium-sized	TRBD2	TRBV6-1	TRBJ2-1	CASGYRLAGGPSYNEQFF	TGTGCCAGCGGATATCGGCTAGCGGGGGGGCCCTCCTACAATGAGCAGTTCTTC
NA	NA	TRBV7-2	TRBJ1-5	CASSLNNQQPQHF	TGTGCCAGCAGCTTGAACAACCAACAGCCCCAGCATTTT
NA	TRBD2	TRBV5-6	TRBJ2-1	CASRPRLAGAPREVF	TGTGCCAGCAGGCCCAGACTAGCGGGGGCCCCTCGGGAAGTGTTC
NA	NA	TRBV6-5	TRBJ1-2	CASSLRGIYGYTF	TGTGCCAGCAGTCTTAGGGGTATCTATGGCTACACCTTC
few	NA	TRBV27	TRBJ1-5	CASSLFALRQGDSQKPQHF	TGTGCCAGCAGTTTATTTGCCTTGAGGCAGGGCGATAGTCAGAAGCCCCAGCATTTT
few	NA	TRBV19	TRBJ1-4	CASRTEAFNEKLFF	TGTGCCAGTCGGACAGAGGCCTTCAATGAAAAACTGTTTTTT
many	NA	TRBV27	TRBJ1-2	CASSFGQGNYGYTF	TGTGCCAGCAGTTTCGGCCAGGGTAACTATGGCTACACCTTC
few	TRBD1	TRBV11-1	TRBJ2-7	CASSLAPQGNSIIYEQYF	TGTGCCAGCAGCTTAGCGCCACAGGGGAACTCTATCATCTACGAGCAGTACTTC
NA	TRBD1	TRBV6-5	TRBJ1-6	CASSYSPDRGRSPLHF	TGTGCCAGCAGTTACTCTCCGGACAGGGGGCGTTCACCCCTCCACTTT
few	NA	TRBV5-4	TRBJ2-7	CASSLIGGSPYEQYF	TGTGCCAGCAGCTTGATTGGGGGGTCACCCTACGAGCAGTACTTC
medium-sized	TRBD2	TRBV10-3	TRBJ2-1	CAISDLASGSNEQFF	TGTGCCATCAGTGACCTGGCTAGCGGGAGTAATGAGCAGTTCTTC
large	NA	TRBV29-1	TRBJ2-5	CSVEVTGATQYF	TGCAGCGTTGAAGTGACCGGGGCGACCCAGTACTTC